This T cell receptor (beta chain) was captured in a study of T-cell memory formation after mild COVID-19 (dated by TCRdb to the early 2020s). Study-level background: TCR sequence clusters from the two donors were largely donor specific. Two young, previously healthy adult volunteers made up the cohort, one male and one female. T-cell clones expanding and contracting after mild COVID-19 in a couple of donors were tracked by longitudinal TCRalpha and TCRbeta repertoire sequencing.

Study-wide conclusions, independent of this receptor: The second-wave clones that peaked on day 37 were not confirmed to be SARS-CoV-2 specific. Only a couple of mild cases were covered by the study, and larger cohorts that include severe cases with pre-infection samples were considered necessary. Some responding clones were found in pre-infection memory, which suggests that pre-existing cross-reactive memory T cells took part in the SARS-CoV-2 response. Clones that contracted from day 15 to 85 showed balanced CD4/CD8 phenotypes, whereas a second wave of clones that expanded from day 15 to 37 leaned towards CD4+. Contracting CD4+ clones turned up mainly in the CM and EM memory subsets, whereas EMRA was where CD8+ clones were enriched.

For sequencing, an Illumina NovaSeq 6000 was employed. TCRalpha and TCRbeta cDNA libraries were built by 5'RACE with constant-segment primers, adding sample barcodes and unique molecular identifiers. Trizol reagent was used to extract RNA from every sample. The libraries were amplified in two PCR steps, and the second step added a second sample barcode and Illumina TruSeq adapters. Libraries were sequenced on an Illumina NovaSeq with 2 x 150 bp paired-end reads. As for how the authors treated the data: The reads were demultiplexed and collapsed into UMI-guided consensus sequences using migec v1.2.7. Using mixcr v2.1.11, the UMI consensuses were aligned to TRA and TRB V and J templates and assembled into clonotypes. A clonotype was counted as expanded or contracted only if both edgeR and NoisET called the change significant, with noise models trained on biological replicates. For edgeR calls, the thresholds were a false discovery rate-adjusted p below 0.01 and a log2 fold-change of 1. As an exploratory analysis of dynamics, max-normalized trajectories of the 1000 most abundant clonotypes were examined with PCA combined with hierarchical clustering. The CD4 or CD8 phenotype of responding clones was assigned using the separately sequenced CD4+ and CD8+ repertoires. The raw public reads went through TCRdb reprocessing: fastp at Q25, MiXCR clone calling, in-frame beta chains kept. Here each entry gathers all rows of one CDR3 protein and keeps the most common genes and DNA. These V and J calls are TCRdb output, not the study's own analysis. The sample profile shows around 530,000 distinct CDR3 sequences; 20% to 25% of them were found once. In total, the top ten clones hold around 9.2% of the sample.

Note on this clonotype: Its recognized antigen is unknown. No per-base quality is available; no much larger clone lies one base away.

V loses 4 bases, J loses 8 bases, and the germline ends lie 11 bases apart. CDR1 and CDR2 are drawn from the germline V gene: SNHLY, FYNNEI. The CDR3 covers 12 residues, taking in both the cysteine and the phenylalanine. The CDR3 DNA has 36 bases and is translated from base 1. Ficoll-Paque density gradient centrifugation was the method used to isolate PBMCs. The receptor was isolated from an adult woman who had mild COVID-19 (a few samples of this study predate the infection). The sample titles of this study are shuffled in the database, so cell type and time point are left out; the donor was told from shared clones. The V and J segments used are TRBV2 and TRBJ1-1; the D gene assignment is ambiguous. Sample: PBMCs or a T cell subset sorted from them (not recorded which). The DNA sequence is as follows: TGTGCCAGCAGTGGTCCGGTGGCAGAAGCTTTCTTT. It translates to CASSGPVAEAFF.